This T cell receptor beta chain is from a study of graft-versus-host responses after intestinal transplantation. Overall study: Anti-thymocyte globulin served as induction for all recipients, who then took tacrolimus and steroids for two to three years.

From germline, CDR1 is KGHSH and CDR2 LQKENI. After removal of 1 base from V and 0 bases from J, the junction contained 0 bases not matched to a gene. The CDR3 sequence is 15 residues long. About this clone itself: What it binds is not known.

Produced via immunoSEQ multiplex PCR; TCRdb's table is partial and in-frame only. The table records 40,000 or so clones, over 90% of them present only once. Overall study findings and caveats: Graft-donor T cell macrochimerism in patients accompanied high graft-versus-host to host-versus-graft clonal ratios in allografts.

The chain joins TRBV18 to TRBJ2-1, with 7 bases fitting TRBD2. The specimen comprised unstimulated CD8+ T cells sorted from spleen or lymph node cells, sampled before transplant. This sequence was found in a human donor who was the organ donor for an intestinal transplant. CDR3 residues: CASSPLAGSYNEQFF. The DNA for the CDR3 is TGTGCCAGCTCACCACTAGCGGGCTCCTACAATGAGCAGTTCTTC. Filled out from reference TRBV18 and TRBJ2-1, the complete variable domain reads NAGVMQNPRHLVRRRGQEARLRCSPMKGHSHVYWYRQLPEEGLKFMVYLQKENIIDESGMPKERFSAEFPKEGPSILRIQQVVRGDSAAYFCASSPLAGSYNEQFFGPGTRLTVL.